Sequencing of this T cell receptor (beta chain) was carried out in a study of blood T cell repertoires in COVID-19. About the research overall: Italy, Spain and the United States were the sources of the convalescent and acute COVID-19 samples.

The CDR3 is made up of 14 amino acids. Germline V gene data show CDR1 as SNHLY and CDR2 as FYNNEI. The V end was cut by 4 bases, the J end by 5 bases, with 14 bases between. Authors' processing steps: Reference gene primer amplification gave estimated nucleated cell counts. The assay was immunoSEQ multiplex PCR, and TCRdb's table has in-frame clones only and misses some. V and J calls and clone size are copied from that table; D and trimming were computed from the DNA. This table holds about 130,000 clones, around 82% found once. The chain uses TRBV2 and TRBJ2-5; D may be TRBD2 (5 bases). Sequencing input: peripheral blood. This TCR was recovered from a woman under 40 who had recovered from COVID-19. CDR3 DNA: TGTGCCAGCAGTGGGTCGGCAGGCGGGGAGACCCAGTACTTC. Amino acid sequence: CASSGSAGGETQYF.